The sequence of this TCR beta chain was determined in a study of blood T cell repertoires in COVID-19. Study-wide background: The United States, Italy and Spain were the sources of the acute and convalescent COVID-19 samples.

In the original processing: Reference gene primer amplification gave nucleated cell count estimates. TCRdb's copy holds only in-frame clones and misses some; the assay was immunoSEQ multiplex PCR. Clonal size and the V and J genes are those of that table, whereas D and trimming came from the DNA. The table lists 150,000 to 200,000 clones, 85% to 90% of them singletons. Germline lookup yields CDR1 MNHEY and CDR2 SVGAGI. The CDR3 covers 13 residues. V lost 1 base, J lost 5 bases, and 6 bases lay in between. The source is a woman in her sixties or seventies with COVID-19, enrolled during active disease. The sample consisted of peripheral blood. The chain combines TRBV6-5 with TRBJ1-5; D unresolved. CDR3 DNA: TGTGCCAGCAGTTACTTCCCAGATCAGCCCCAGCATTTT. This gives the protein CASSYFPDQPQHF.